The sequence of this TCR beta chain was determined in a study of tumor and adjacent non-tumor tissue in lung cancer. The V segment lost 4 bases and the J segment 3 bases; nucleotides outside the gene matches: 7. This CDR3 region has 16 residues. Germline V gives CDR1 SGHNT, CDR2 YYREEE (reference sequence). Remarks on this clonotype: Its specificity is not known.

RNA was extracted from bulk tissue without any cell sorting. The study's findings and limits: Tumor repertoires had a smaller top 100 clone share than normal lung.

TCRbeta libraries were built with three rounds of nested PCR, modified from ARM-PCR. MiXCR was run by TCRdb on the multiplex PCR reads, yielding one entry per CDR3 protein. The table shows 95,000 to 150,000 distinct CDR3 sequences, with 66% occurring only once. The rearrangement links TRBV5-4 to TRBJ2-3; 11 nucleotides align to TRBD2. This TCR derives from a man aged 30 to 39 with non-small cell lung cancer. Sequencing input: lung tumor tissue. The CDR3 reads CASSATSGEVTDTQYF. CDR3 coding DNA: TGTGCCAGCAGCGCGACTAGCGGGGAGGTTACAGATACGCAGTATTTT.